The rows below give T cell receptor beta chains drawn from one sample of a study. Produced via immunoSEQ multiplex PCR; TCRdb's table is partial and in-frame only. Here the sample spans under 90,000 clones, just over 90% being singletons. Sequencing used PBMCs. The source of these receptors is a man aged 40-49 years with rheumatoid arthritis. The CDR3 runs from the conserved cysteine through the conserved F or W.

length	V	J	CDR3
12	TRBV2	TRBJ1-1	CASGGGNTEAFF
15	TRBV24-1	TRBJ1-5	CATSTGQGVGQPQHF
15	TRBV27	TRBJ2-1	CASSLGTSGNNEQFF
13	TRBV12-3/TRBV12-4	TRBJ1-3	CASSRPDGNTIYF
14	TRBV25-1	TRBJ1-2	CASSGRGSDYGYTF
13	TRBV12-3/TRBV12-4	TRBJ1-6	CASSTVSSAPLHF
17	TRBV12-2	TRBJ2-7	CASRLAQLAGDSYEQYF
12	TRBV4-1	TRBJ1-1	CASSQSGTEAFF
17	TRBV25-1	TRBJ1-1	CASSVGCGHKINTEAFF
14	TRBV6-5	TRBJ1-3	CATMSTASGNTIYF
11	TRBV20-1	TRBJ2-1	CSARRGNEQFF
13	TRBV30	TRBJ1-5	CAWSSSRNQPQHF